The present entry profiles one T cell receptor (beta chain) with its context. The antigen remains undetermined. The CDR3 has 13 amino acids. Trimming took off 3 bases at V and 7 bases at J, with 9 bases between the two ends. The germline gives CDR1 MDHEN, CDR2 SYDVKM. This entry belongs to a study of cytomegalovirus exposure and HLA in healthy donors. Study findings and constraints: In a later analysis, V- and J-gene trimming of beta chains associated with a DCLRE1C missense variant, replicated independently.

The PCR made use of 60 Vbeta and 13 Jbeta primers. Clones were read by immunoSEQ multiplex PCR, and TCRdb kept only the in-frame ones, dropping some. Of roughly 100,000 clones in the sample, roughly four fifths were seen once. The genes are TRBV28 and TRBJ1-4, with a possible D match to TRBD1 (5 bases). The sample taken for sequencing was PBMCs. The sequence was collected from a male donor in good health and CMV-seropositive. DNA for the CDR3: TGTGCCAGCAGTTTGGCAGGGTCTGAAAAACTGTTTTTT. Protein product: CASSLAGSEKLFF. The complete variable domain, with remaining parts taken from reference TRBV28 and TRBJ1-4, reads DVKVTQSSRYLVKRTGEKVFLECVQDMDHENMFWYRQDPGLGLRLIYFSYDVKMKEKGDIPEGYSVSREKKERFSLILESASTNQTSMYLCASSLAGSEKLFFGSGTQLSVL.